These 20 T cell receptor beta chains share one sample of origin, sequenced in a study of T-cell memory formation after mild COVID-19. Via MiXCR, TCRdb re-called the 5' RACE reads, giving one row per CDR3 protein. The sample records approximately 500,000 distinct CDR3 sequences, more than 20% being singletons. The sequenced sample consisted of PBMCs or a T cell subset sorted from them (not recorded which). These receptors were obtained from an adult woman who had mild COVID-19 (a few samples of this study predate the infection). Cell type and time point are not known.

The rearrangement joins TRBV7-3 to TRBJ1-6, with D possibly TRBD1 on 5 matching bases. V was trimmed by 2 bases and J by 8 bases, leaving 13 bases between them. The CDR3 consists of 15 residues. From germline, CDR1 is SGHTA and CDR2 FQGTGA. CDR3 amino acids: CASSLDGTADSPLHF. Here the CDR3 DNA reads TGTGCCAGCAGCTTAGATGGGACGGCCGATTCACCCCTCCACTTT.

V usage is TRBV6-1 and J usage is TRBJ2-7; D is possibly TRBD2 (5 bases). Germline CDR1 reads MNHNS; CDR2 reads SASEGT. Trimming stripped 0 bases from V and 3 bases from J, with 9 bases between. The CDR3 has 14 amino acids. CDR3 coding DNA: TGTGCCAGCAGTGAAGCTCTCGGAGGCTACGAGCAGTACTTC. Protein sequence: CASSEALGGYEQYF.

This clonotype showed up many times. The genes are TRBV7-9 and TRBJ2-5; D perhaps matches TRBD2 (5 bases). V was trimmed by 1 base and J by 2 bases, leaving 11 bases between them. The CDR3 runs to 15 residues. Germline values: CDR1 SEHNR, CDR2 FQNEAQ (reference sequence). The CDR3 loop reads CASSLGAGGQETQYF. CDR3 DNA: TGTGCCAGCAGCTTAGGGGCCGGCGGGCAAGAGACCCAGTACTTC.

The chain links TRBV30 to TRBJ2-7; 10 bases agree with TRBD1. With V trimmed by 2 bases and J by 6 bases, 4 bases remained unmatched. The CDR3 is 13 amino acids. Germline lookup yields CDR1 GTSNPN and CDR2 SVGIG (reference sequence). In DNA, the CDR3 is TGTGCCTGGAGTACCGGGACAGGGGTCGAGCAGTACTTC. Translation gives CAWSTGTGVEQYF.

This clonotype was observed a single time. The chain uses TRBV20-1 and TRBJ2-7; tentatively, D is TRBD2 (6 bases). The CDR3 consists of 13 residues. Deletions cut 6 bases from V and 3 bases from J, with 15 bases between. Germline values: CDR1 DFQATT, CDR2 SNEGSKA (reference sequence). The CDR3 here is CSADGGVGYEQYF. In nucleotides, the CDR3 is TGCAGTGCCGACGGGGGAGTGGGCTACGAGCAGTACTTC.

The V and J genes are TRBV7-9 and TRBJ2-1, with 9 bases lining up with TRBD2. The CDR3 is 14 amino acids. J was trimmed by 7 bases and V by 5 bases; bases with no gene match: 6. CDR1 and CDR2 (germline): SEHNR, FQNEAQ (reference sequence). CDR3 in DNA: TGTGCCAGCAGCCCAGCGGGGGGCCCTAATGAGCAGTTCTTC. This translates into CASSPAGGPNEQFF.

This clonotype was counted many times. V gene TRBV7-8 combines with J gene TRBJ1-1; 8 bases fit TRBD1. Looked up from germline, CDR1 is SGHVS and CDR2 is FQNEAQ. The CDR3 spans 14 residues. With V trimmed by 4 bases and J by 6 bases, 7 bases remained unmatched. CDR3 nucleotide sequence: TGTGCCAGCAGCTCACAGGACAGGGTCGCTGAAGCTTTCTTT. Translation: CASSSQDRVAEAFF.

This clonotype was detected a few times. The V and J genes are TRBV12-3 or TRBV12-4 and TRBJ2-1; a possible D gene is TRBD1 (5 bases). The CDR3 sequence is 12 residues long. V lost 7 bases to trimming and J lost 9 bases, with 13 bases between them. Here the CDR3 DNA reads TGTGCCAGCACCCGAAGGGGTGTTGAGCAGTTCTTC. Translating it yields CASTRRGVEQFF.

The V and J genes are TRBV20-1 and TRBJ1-6; D is undetermined. There are 16 residues in the CDR3. The V gene's germline CDR1 is DFQATT and CDR2 SNEGSKA (reference sequence). Trimming took 0 bases from V and 0 from J, leaving 9 bases between them. Here the CDR3 reads CSARDRTASYNSPLHF. The CDR3 DNA sequence: TGCAGTGCTAGAGATCGGACTGCCTCCTATAATTCACCCCTCCACTTT.

J is TRBJ1-4 and V is TRBV7-9; D gene ambiguous. Per germline, CDR1 SEHNR and CDR2 FQNEAQ (reference sequence). The CDR3 consists of 12 residues. The V and J ends lost 8 bases and 4 bases respectively, with 8 bases between them. CDR3 residues: CASRKVNEKLFF. The CDR3 DNA reads TGTGCCAGCCGTAAGGTTAATGAAAAACTGTTTTTT.

This chain uses TRBV7-2 with TRBJ2-1; TRBD2 aligns across 9 bases. Unmatched junction bases numbered 8, after V lost 5 bases and J lost 3 bases. Germline CDR1 SGHTA, CDR2 FQGNSA. The CDR3 extends over 16 amino acids. CDR3: CASSRSPSGNYNEQFF. DNA of the CDR3: TGTGCCAGCAGCCGTAGTCCTAGCGGGAACTACAATGAGCAGTTCTTC.

This clonotype was seen a few times. V gene TRBV7-2 combines with J gene TRBJ2-3; 8 positions agree with TRBD2. Germline V gene lookup returns CDR1 SGHTA and CDR2 FQGNSA. With V trimmed by 1 base and J by 5 bases, 5 bases remained unmatched. The CDR3 is made up of 15 amino acids. The CDR3 DNA sequence: TGTGCCAGCAGCTTAGGCGGGGGGCGGGTAGATACGCAGTATTTT. Translating gives CASSLGGGRVDTQYF.

The chain carries TRBV6-2 or TRBV6-3 and TRBJ2-1, with 12 bases lining up with TRBD2. This CDR3 has 15 residues. V was pared by 8 bases and J by 10 bases, with 12 bases of the junction left unmatched. Per the germline V gene, CDR1 is MNHEY and CDR2 is SVGEGT. CDR3 in DNA: TGTGCCAGCGCACTTCCGGGACTAGCGGGTAGGGAGCAGTTCTTC. Protein: CASALPGLAGREQFF.

The genes are TRBV20-1 and TRBJ1-1; no firm D call. CDR1 DFQATT and CDR2 SNEGSKA come from the germline V gene (reference sequence). This CDR3 has 14 residues. V was pared by 4 bases and J by 1 base, with 13 bases between. The DNA of the CDR3 is TGCAGTGCTACTAACAGCTTTTCGAACACTGAAGCTTTCTTT. Protein: CSATNSFSNTEAFF.

CDR3 protein: CATSDSTRGPTEAFF. The CDR3 DNA sequence: TGTGCCACCAGTGATTCCACCCGCGGGCCCACTGAAGCTTTCTTT. The chain employs TRBV24-1 and TRBJ1-1; D call uncertain. The V end lost 2 bases, the J end lost 4 bases, and 13 bases lay between the germline ends. The CDR3 extends over 15 amino acids. Germline CDR1 reads KGHDR; CDR2 reads SFDVKD.

V is TRBV11-2 and J is TRBJ2-3, with 7 positions matching TRBD2. The ends lost 5 bases at V and 3 bases at J; junction bases unmatched: 14. This CDR3 contains 17 residues. CDR1 and CDR2 (germline): SGHAT, FQNNGV. In nucleotides, the CDR3 is TGTGCCAGCAGCCCCCCTTCAGGCGGGAGAGGGACAGATACGCAGTATTTT. Its translation is CASSPPSGGRGTDTQYF.

CDR3 loop: CSARITSAWEQYF. CDR3 nucleotide sequence: TGCAGTGCCAGGATTACCTCTGCGTGGGAGCAGTACTTC. V is TRBV20-1 and J is TRBJ2-7; unclear D gene. CDR1 is DFQATT, CDR2 SNEGSKA, per germline (reference sequence). The CDR3 loop spans 13 amino acids. The ends were cut back, 6 bases at V and 7 bases at J, with 19 bases in the middle.

This chain connects TRBV5-1 to TRBJ2-5; possible D gene TRBD1, 6 bases. The germline V gene has CDR1 SGHRS and CDR2 YFSETQ. V was cut by 6 bases and J by 3 bases, with 15 bases left in between. The CDR3 totals 14 residues. The CDR3 loop is CASTQTGGEETQYF. CDR3 nucleotide sequence: TGCGCCAGCACTCAGACAGGTGGAGAAGAGACCCAGTACTTC.

J is TRBJ2-1 and V is TRBV24-1; 8 nucleotides agree with TRBD2. The CDR3 consists of 13 residues. Germline V gene lookup returns CDR1 KGHDR and CDR2 SFDVKD. V was pared by 7 bases and J by 8 bases, with 6 bases of the junction left unmatched. The CDR3 DNA sequence: TGTGCCACCAGCACGGCGGGGGGCCATGAGCAGTTCTTC. Its protein is CATSTAGGHEQFF.

Only a few counts were recorded for this clonotype. The CDR3 bases are TGCGCCAGCAGCTTGCTTAGCGGGGTACGGGATGAGCAGTTCTTC. As protein: CASSLLSGVRDEQFF. The V and J genes are TRBV5-1 and TRBJ2-1; 8 bases agree with TRBD2. Losses at the gene ends were 1 base for V and 8 bases for J; bases not matched to a gene: 8. CDR1 SGHRS and CDR2 YFSETQ come from the germline V gene. The CDR3 spans 15 residues.